Presented here are 2 T cell receptor beta chains from one specimen sequenced in a study of T cells in narcolepsy. TCRdb keeps only in-frame clones here, not all; method: immunoSEQ multiplex PCR. Among over 30,000 clones listed, around 85% were seen once. The sequenced sample was CD45RA- memory CD4+ T cells from PBMCs. The receptors were gathered from a human donor with narcolepsy.

V is TRBV7-2 and J is TRBJ2-2; 8 bases map to TRBD1. Trimming took 3 bases from V and 13 from J; bases not matched to a gene: 4. CDR3 length: 12 residues. Germline CDR1 SGHTA, CDR2 FQGNSA. The CDR3, as DNA: TGTGCCAGCAGCTTGGACAGGGTGGCGCTGTTTTTT. Translated, it gives CASSLDRVALFF.

The V gene is TRBV7-2, the J gene TRBJ2-1; D may be TRBD1 (6 bases). Trimming cost V 5 bases and J 8 bases, with 16 bases left between them. The germline CDR1 and CDR2 sequences are SGHTA and FQGNSA. This CDR3 has 14 amino acids. CDR3 nucleotides: TGTGCCAGCAGCCTCGGGACACACACCGATGAGCAGTTCTTC. Protein sequence: CASSLGTHTDEQFF.